Following are 9 T cell receptor beta chains from one sample sequenced in a study of cytomegalovirus exposure and HLA in healthy donors. In the PCR, 60 Vbeta and 13 Jbeta primers were used. Sequenced by immunoSEQ multiplex PCR; TCRdb stores in-frame clones only, minus some. The sample is made up of approximately 130,000 clones, and the top ten hold approximately 1.9% of it. The sequenced sample consisted of PBMCs. The receptors were gathered from a woman aged 60-70 years in good health and CMV-seronegative.

The rearrangement links TRBV10-3 to TRBJ2-5; 15 bases line up with TRBD2. Judging by the DNA end, TRBJ2-7 fits better; the J call may be wrong. In germline, CDR1 is ENHRY, CDR2 SYGVKD. The CDR3 covers 16 residues. CDR3 sequence reads: CAITGTSGGPTYEQYF. CDR3 nucleotide sequence: TGTGCCATCACCGGGACTAGCGGGGGGCCCACCTACGAGCAGTACTTC.

The V call is TRBV27, the J call TRBJ1-1; a possible D gene is TRBD1 (6 bases). Germline CDR1 and CDR2: MNHEY and SMNVEV (reference sequence). CDR3 length equals 17 residues. V was shortened by 6 bases and J by 4 bases, with 24 bases between the two germline ends. CDR3 sequence: CASSPGTKRGLSTEAFF. The CDR3 nucleotides are TGTGCCAGCAGCCCCGGGACAAAAAGGGGTTTGAGCACTGAAGCTTTCTTT.

This chain joins TRBV28 and TRBJ1-4; D might be TRBD1 (6 bases). There are 13 residues in the CDR3. V shed 5 bases and J shed 9 bases, with 13 bases lying between them. CDR1 is MDHEN, CDR2 SYDVKM, per germline. The CDR3 loop is CASSLDRSKKLFF. Written as DNA, the CDR3 is TGTGCCAGCAGTCTCGACAGGTCGAAAAAACTGTTTTTT.

V usage is TRBV19 and J usage is TRBJ1-1; TRBD1 is a possible D gene (6 bases). Per the germline V gene, CDR1 is LNHDA and CDR2 is SQIVND (reference sequence). CDR3 length: 13 residues. Trimming took 3 bases from V and 6 from J, leaving 11 bases between them. The CDR3 DNA is TGTGCCAGTAGTATTCAGGGGAAGGCTGAAGCTTTCTTT. Its protein is CASSIQGKAEAFF.

The V and J genes are TRBV2 and TRBJ2-5, with D hard to call. Germline V gene data show CDR1 as SNHLY and CDR2 as FYNNEI. V lost 3 bases to trimming and J lost 0 bases, with 5 bases between them. This CDR3 region has 13 residues. As DNA, the CDR3 is TGTGCCAGCAGTGACATGTACCAAGAGACCCAGTACTTC. Translating gives CASSDMYQETQYF. Supplemented by reference TRBV2 and TRBJ2-5, the full variable domain reads EPEVTQTPSHQVTQMGQEVILRCVPISNHLYFYWYRQILGQKVEFLVSFYNNEISEKSEIFDDQFSVERPDGSNFTLKIRSTKLEDSAMYFCASSDMYQETQYFGPGTRLLVL.

The rearrangement uses TRBV13 and TRBJ2-2; 12 positions match TRBD2. The J segment lost 3 bases and the V segment lost 0 bases, leaving 8 bases of the junction unmatched. The CDR3 is 19 residues long. Germline loops: CDR1 PRHDT, CDR2 FYEKMQ (reference sequence). The CDR3 protein is CASSLGRLAGAAHTGELFF. The CDR3 DNA is TGTGCCAGCAGCTTAGGACGACTAGCGGGGGCTGCACACACCGGGGAGCTGTTTTTT.

V and J are TRBV28 and TRBJ2-7; TRBD1 agrees at 8 bases. The CDR3 is 15 amino acids. J was trimmed by 5 bases and V by 1 base; bases with no gene match: 7. Germline values: CDR1 MDHEN, CDR2 SYDVKM. The CDR3 nucleotides are TGTGCCAGCAGTTTATCGAGGACAGGGCGCGACGAGCAGTACTTC. It is translated as CASSLSRTGRDEQYF.

V usage is TRBV5-4 and J usage is TRBJ2-1; 16 bases line up with TRBD2. The CDR3 covers 17 residues. Germline V gene sequence: CDR1 SGHNT, CDR2 YYREEE (reference sequence). J gave up 9 bases and V 4 bases, and 10 bases lay outside the gene matches. The CDR3, as DNA: TGTGCCAGCAGCGTAGGAAAGGGACTAGCGGGGGGGTTTGAGCAGTTCTTC. Translating it yields CASSVGKGLAGGFEQFF.

The genes are TRBV7-9 and TRBJ1-2; D unclear. The CDR3 is 17 residues long. Germline values: CDR1 SEHNR, CDR2 FQNEAQ (reference sequence). V lost 7 bases, J lost 6 bases, and 27 bases lay in between. In nucleotides, the CDR3 is TGTGCCAGCACATCTCCGGGGTCGTCTGCTACGAGGGATGGCTACACCTTC. It yields the protein CASTSPGSSATRDGYTF.